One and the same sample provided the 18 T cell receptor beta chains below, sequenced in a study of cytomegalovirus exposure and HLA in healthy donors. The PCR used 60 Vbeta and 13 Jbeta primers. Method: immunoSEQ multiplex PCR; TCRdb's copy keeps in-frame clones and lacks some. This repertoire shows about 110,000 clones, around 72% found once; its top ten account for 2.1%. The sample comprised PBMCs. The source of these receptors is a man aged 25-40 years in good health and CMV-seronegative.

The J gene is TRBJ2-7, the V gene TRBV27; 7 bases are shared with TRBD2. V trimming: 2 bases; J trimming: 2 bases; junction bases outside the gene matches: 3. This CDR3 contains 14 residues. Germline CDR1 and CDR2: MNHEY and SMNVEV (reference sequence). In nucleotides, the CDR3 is TGTGCCAGCAGTTTAGGGAGGGTGACCTACGAGCAGTACTTC. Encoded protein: CASSLGRVTYEQYF.

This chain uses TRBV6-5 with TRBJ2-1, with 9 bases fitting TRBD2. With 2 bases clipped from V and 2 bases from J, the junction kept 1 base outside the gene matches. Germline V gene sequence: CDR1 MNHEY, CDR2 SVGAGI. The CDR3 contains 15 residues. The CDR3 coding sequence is TGTGCCAGCAGTTACGCGGGAGGGCCCTACAATGAGCAGTTCTTC. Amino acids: CASSYAGGPYNEQFF.

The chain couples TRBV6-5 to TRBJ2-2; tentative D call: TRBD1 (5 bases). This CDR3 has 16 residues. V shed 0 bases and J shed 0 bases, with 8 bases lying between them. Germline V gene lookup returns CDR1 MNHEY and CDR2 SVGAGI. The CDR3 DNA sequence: TGTGCCAGCAGTTACTCGTGGGGCACGAACACCGGGGAGCTGTTTTTT. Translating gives CASSYSWGTNTGELFF.

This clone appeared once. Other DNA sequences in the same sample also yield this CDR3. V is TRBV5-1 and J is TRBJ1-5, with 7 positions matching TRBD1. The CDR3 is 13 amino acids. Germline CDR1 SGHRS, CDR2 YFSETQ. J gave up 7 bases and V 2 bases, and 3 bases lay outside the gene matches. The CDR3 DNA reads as TGCGCCAGCAGCTTAGGGGGCGGGCAGCCCCAGCATTTT. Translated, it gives CASSLGGGQPQHF.

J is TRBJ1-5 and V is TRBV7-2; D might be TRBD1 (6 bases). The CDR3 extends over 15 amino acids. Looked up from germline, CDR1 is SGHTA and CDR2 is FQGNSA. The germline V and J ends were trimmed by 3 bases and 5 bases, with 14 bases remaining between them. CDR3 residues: CASSFRGGAYQPQHF. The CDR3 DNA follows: TGTGCCAGCAGCTTTCGAGGGGGTGCTTATCAGCCCCAGCATTTT.

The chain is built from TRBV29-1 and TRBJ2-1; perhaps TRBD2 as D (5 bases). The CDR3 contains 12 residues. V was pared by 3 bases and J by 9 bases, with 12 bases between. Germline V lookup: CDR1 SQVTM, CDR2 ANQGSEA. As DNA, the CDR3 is TGCAGCGTTGAGCCCGGTGAGGGTGAGCAGTTCTTC. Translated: CSVEPGEGEQFF.

CDR3 sequence: CASSIRQGRNQPQHF. Here the CDR3 DNA reads TGTGCCAGCAGCATTCGACAGGGCCGAAATCAGCCCCAGCATTTT. The chain is built from TRBV7-2 and TRBJ1-5; TRBD1 matches at 7 bases. V shed 5 bases, J shed 4 bases, and the junction held 8 bases outside the gene matches. Germline values: CDR1 SGHTA, CDR2 FQGNSA. CDR3 length: 15 amino acids.

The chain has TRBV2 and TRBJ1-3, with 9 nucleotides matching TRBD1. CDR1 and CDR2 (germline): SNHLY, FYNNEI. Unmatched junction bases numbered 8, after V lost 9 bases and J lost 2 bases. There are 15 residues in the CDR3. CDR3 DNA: TGTGCCAGGCTCCGGAGGGACAGGGCTGGAAACACCATATATTTT. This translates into CARLRRDRAGNTIYF.

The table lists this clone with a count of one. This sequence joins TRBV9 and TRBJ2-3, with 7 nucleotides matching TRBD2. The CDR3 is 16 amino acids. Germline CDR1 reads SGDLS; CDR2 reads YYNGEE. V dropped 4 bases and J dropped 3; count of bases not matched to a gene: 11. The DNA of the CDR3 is TGTGCCAGCAGCCCAACGATTAGCGGGCCGACAGATACGCAGTATTTT. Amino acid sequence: CASSPTISGPTDTQYF.

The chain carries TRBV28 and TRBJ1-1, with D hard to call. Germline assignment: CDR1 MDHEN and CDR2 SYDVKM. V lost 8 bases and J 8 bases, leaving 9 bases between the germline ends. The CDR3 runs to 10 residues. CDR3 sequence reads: CASGPGEAFF. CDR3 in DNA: TGTGCCAGCGGGCCTGGGGAAGCTTTCTTT.

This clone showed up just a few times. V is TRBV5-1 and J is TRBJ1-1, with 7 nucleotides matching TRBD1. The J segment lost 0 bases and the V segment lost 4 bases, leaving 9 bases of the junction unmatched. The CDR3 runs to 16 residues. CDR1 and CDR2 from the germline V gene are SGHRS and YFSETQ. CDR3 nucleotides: TGCGCCAGCAGCGACTACAGGACAGGAATGAACACTGAAGCTTTCTTT. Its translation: CASSDYRTGMNTEAFF.

The CDR3 coding sequence is TGCAGCGTCCAGGGAACTGAAGCTTTCTTT. Its translation is CSVQGTEAFF. V gene TRBV29-1 combines with J gene TRBJ1-1, with D possibly matching TRBD1 (5 bases). The ends were cut back, 6 bases at V and 5 bases at J, with 7 bases in the middle. CDR1 is SQVTM, CDR2 ANQGSEA, per germline. The length of the CDR3 is 10 residues.

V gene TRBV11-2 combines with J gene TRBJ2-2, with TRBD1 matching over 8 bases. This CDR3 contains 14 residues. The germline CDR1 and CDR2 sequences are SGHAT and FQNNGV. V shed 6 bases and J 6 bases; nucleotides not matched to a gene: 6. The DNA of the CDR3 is TGTGCCAGCAGGCAGGGGGCCGGGCCCGGGGAGCTGTTTTTT. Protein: CASRQGAGPGELFF.

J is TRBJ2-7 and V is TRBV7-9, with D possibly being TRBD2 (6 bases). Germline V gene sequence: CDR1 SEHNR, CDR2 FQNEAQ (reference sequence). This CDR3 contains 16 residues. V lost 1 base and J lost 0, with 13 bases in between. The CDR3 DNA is TGTGCCAGCAGCTTAGATGGCGGGATCGTCTCCTACGAGCAGTACTTC. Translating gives CASSLDGGIVSYEQYF.

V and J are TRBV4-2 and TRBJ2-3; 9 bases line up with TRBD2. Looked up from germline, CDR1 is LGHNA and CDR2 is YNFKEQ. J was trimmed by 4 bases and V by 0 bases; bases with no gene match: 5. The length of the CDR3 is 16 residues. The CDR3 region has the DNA TGTGCCAGCAGCCAAGATGGGGTAGCGGGAGCAGATACGCAGTATTTT. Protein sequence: CASSQDGVAGADTQYF.

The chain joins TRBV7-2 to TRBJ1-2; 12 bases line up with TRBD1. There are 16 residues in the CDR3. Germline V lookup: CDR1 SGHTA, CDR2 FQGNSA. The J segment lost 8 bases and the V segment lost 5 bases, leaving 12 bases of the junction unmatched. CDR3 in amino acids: CASSPPGQGARRGYTF. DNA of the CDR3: TGTGCCAGCAGCCCCCCGGGACAGGGGGCTCGTCGGGGCTACACCTTC.

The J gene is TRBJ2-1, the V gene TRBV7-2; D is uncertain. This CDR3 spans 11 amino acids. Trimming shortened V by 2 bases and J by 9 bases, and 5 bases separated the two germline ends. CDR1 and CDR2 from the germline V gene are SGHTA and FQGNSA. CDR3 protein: CASSLRSEQFF. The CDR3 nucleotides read TGTGCCAGCAGCTTAAGGAGTGAGCAGTTCTTC.

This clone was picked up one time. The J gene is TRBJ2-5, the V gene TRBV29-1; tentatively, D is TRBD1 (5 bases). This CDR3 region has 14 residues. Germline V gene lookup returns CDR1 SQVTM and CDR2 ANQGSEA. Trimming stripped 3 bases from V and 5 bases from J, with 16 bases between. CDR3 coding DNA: TGCAGCGTTGATAAGACAGCTTTGCCTGAGACCCAGTACTTC. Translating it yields CSVDKTALPETQYF. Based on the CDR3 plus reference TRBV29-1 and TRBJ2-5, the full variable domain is SAVISQKPSRDICQRGTSLTIQCQVDSQVTMMFWYRQQPGQSLTLIATANQGSEATYESGFVIDKFPISRPNLTFSTLTVSNMSPEDSSIYLCSVDKTALPETQYFGPGTRLLVL.